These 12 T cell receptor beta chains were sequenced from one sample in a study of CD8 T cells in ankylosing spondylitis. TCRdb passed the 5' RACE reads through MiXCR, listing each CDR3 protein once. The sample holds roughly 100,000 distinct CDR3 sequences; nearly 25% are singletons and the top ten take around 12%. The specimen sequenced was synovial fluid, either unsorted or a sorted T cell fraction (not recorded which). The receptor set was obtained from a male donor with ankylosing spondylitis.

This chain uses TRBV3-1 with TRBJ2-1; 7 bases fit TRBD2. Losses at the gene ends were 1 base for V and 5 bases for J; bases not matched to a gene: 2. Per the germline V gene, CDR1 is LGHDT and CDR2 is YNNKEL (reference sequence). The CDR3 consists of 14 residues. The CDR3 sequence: CASSQVLADNEQFF. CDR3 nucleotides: TGTGCCAGCAGCCAAGTTCTAGCGGACAATGAGCAGTTCTTC.

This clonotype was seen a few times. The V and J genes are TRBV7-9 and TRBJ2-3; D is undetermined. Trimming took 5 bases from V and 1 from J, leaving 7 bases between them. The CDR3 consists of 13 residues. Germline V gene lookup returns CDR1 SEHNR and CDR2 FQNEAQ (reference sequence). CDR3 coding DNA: TGTGCCAGCAGCCACGGCGGCACAGATACGCAGTATTTT. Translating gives CASSHGGTDTQYF.

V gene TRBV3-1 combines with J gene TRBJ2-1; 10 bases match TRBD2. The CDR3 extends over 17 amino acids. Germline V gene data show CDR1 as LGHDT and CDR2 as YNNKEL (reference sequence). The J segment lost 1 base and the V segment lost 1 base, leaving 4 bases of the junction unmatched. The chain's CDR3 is CASSQVGGLASYNEQFF. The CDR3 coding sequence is TGTGCCAGCAGCCAAGTCGGGGGACTAGCGTCCTACAATGAGCAGTTCTTC.

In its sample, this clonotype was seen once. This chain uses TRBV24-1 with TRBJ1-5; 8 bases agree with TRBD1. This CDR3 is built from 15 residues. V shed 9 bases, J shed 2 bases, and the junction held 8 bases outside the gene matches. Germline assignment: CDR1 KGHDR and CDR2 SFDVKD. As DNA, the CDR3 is TGTGCCACCGCACAGGGGGGAGGAGGCAATCAGCCCCAGCATTTT. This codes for CATAQGGGGNQPQHF.

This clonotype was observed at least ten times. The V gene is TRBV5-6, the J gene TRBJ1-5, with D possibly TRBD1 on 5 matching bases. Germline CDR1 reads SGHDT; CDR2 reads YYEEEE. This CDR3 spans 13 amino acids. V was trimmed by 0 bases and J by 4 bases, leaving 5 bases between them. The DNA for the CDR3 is TGTGCCAGCAGCTTGGCAGGGAATCAGCCCCAGCATTTT. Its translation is CASSLAGNQPQHF. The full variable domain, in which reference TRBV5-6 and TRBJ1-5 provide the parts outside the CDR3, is DAGVTQSPTHLIKTRGQQVTLRCSPKSGHDTVSWYQQALGQGPQFIFQYYEEEERQRGNFPDRFSGHQFPNYSSELNVNALLLGDSALYLCASSLAGNQPQHFGDGTRLSIL.

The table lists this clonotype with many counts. CDR3 DNA sequence: TGCAGTGCTAGAGATGCGCGGTTCAATGAGCAGTTCTTC. It codes for CSARDARFNEQFF. The V call is TRBV20-1, the J call TRBJ2-1; D gene ambiguous. Trimming cost V 0 bases and J 6 bases, with 9 bases left between them. Germline V gene lookup returns CDR1 DFQATT and CDR2 SNEGSKA (reference sequence). This CDR3 is built from 13 residues.

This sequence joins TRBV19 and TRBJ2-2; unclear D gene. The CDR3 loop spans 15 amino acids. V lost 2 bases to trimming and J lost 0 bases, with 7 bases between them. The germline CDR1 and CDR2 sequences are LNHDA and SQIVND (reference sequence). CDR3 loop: CASSILDPNTGELFF. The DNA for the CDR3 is TGTGCCAGTAGTATACTCGACCCGAACACCGGGGAGCTGTTTTTT.

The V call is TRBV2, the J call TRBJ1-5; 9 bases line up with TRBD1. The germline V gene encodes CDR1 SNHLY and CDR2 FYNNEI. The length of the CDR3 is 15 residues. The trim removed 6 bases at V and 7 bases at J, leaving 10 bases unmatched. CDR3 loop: CASRKGGTGLQPQHF. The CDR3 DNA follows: TGTGCCAGCAGGAAAGGAGGGACAGGGCTCCAGCCCCAGCATTTT. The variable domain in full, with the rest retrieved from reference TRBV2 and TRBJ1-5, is EPEVTQTPSHQVTQMGQEVILRCVPISNHLYFYWYRQILGQKVEFLVSFYNNEISEKSEIFDDQFSVERPDGSNFTLKIRSTKLEDSAMYFCASRKGGTGLQPQHFGDGTRLSIL.

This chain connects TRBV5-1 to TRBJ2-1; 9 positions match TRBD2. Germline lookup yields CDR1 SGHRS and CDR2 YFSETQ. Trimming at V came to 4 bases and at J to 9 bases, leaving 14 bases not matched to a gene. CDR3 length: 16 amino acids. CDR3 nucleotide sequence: TGCGCCAGCAGCCCACGGGGGCTAGCGGGATCGGGTGAGCAGTTCTTC. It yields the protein CASSPRGLAGSGEQFF.

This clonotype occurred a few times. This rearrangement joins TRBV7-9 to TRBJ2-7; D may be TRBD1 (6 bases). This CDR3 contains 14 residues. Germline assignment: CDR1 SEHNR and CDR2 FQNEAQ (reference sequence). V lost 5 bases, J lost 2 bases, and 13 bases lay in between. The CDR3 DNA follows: TGTGCCAGCAGCGTGACAGGAGTTACCTACGAGCAGTACTTC. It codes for CASSVTGVTYEQYF.

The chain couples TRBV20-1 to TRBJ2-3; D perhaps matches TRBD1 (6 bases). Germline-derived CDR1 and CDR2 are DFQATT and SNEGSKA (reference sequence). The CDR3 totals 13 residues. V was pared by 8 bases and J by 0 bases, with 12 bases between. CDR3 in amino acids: CSRTERSTDTQYF. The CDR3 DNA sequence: TGCAGTCGGACAGAGCGGAGCACAGATACGCAGTATTTT.

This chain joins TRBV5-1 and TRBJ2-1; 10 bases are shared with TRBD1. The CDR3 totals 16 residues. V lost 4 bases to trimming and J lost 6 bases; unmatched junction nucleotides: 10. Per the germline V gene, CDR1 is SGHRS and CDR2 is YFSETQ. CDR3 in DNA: TGCGCCAGCAGCAATGACAGGGGGCGATCCCTCAATGAGCAGTTCTTC. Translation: CASSNDRGRSLNEQFF.